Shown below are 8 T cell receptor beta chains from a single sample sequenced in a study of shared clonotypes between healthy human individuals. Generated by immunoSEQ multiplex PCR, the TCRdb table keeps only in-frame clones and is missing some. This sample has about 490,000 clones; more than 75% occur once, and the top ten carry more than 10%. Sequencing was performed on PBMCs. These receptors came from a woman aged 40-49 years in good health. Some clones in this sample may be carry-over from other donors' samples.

Here the CDR3 reads CASRIPLGADTQYF. The CDR3, as DNA: TGTGCCAGCAGAATCCCCCTGGGGGCAGATACGCAGTATTTT. The chain joins TRBV6-1 to TRBJ2-3; D is perhaps TRBD1 or TRBD2 (5 bases each). The CDR3 is 14 amino acids. The V end was cut by 6 bases, the J end by 4 bases, with 14 bases between. Germline values: CDR1 MNHNS, CDR2 SASEGT.

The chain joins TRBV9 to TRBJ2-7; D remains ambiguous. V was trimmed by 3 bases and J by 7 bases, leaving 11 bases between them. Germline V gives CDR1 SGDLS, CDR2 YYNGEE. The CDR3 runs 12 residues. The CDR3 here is CASSEPRREQYF. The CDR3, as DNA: TGTGCCAGCAGCGAGCCCCGTCGAGAGCAGTACTTC.

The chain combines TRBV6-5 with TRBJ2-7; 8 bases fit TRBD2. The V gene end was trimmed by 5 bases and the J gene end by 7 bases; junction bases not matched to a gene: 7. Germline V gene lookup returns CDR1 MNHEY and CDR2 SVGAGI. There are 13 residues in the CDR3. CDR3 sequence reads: CASSTLPGGEQYF. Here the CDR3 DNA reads TGTGCCAGCAGTACGCTCCCGGGGGGGGAGCAGTACTTC.

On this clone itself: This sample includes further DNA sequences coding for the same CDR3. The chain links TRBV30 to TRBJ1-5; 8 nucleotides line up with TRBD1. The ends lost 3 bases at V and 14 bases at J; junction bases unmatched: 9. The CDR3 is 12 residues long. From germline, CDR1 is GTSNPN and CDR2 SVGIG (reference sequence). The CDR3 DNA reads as TGTGCCTGGAGCCCCGGGACAGGCCCAGAGCATTTT. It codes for CAWSPGTGPEHF.

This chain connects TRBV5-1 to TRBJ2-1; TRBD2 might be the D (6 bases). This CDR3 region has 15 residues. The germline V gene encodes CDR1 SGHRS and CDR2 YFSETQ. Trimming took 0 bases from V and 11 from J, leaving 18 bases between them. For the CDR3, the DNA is TGCGCCAGCAGCTTGGAGGCTAGCGATACCCTTCAGCAGTTCTTC. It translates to CASSLEASDTLQQFF.

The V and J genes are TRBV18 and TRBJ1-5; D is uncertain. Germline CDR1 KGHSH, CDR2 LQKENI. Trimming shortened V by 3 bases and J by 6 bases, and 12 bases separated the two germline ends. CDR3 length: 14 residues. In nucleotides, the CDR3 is TGTGCCAGCTCACCCCGAGGGCGCAGTCAGCCCCAGCATTTT. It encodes CASSPRGRSQPQHF.

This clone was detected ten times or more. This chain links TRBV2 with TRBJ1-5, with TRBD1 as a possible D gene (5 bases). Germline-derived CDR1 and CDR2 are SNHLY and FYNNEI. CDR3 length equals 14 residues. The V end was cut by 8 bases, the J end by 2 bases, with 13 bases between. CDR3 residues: CASARDGGNQPQHF. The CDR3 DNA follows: TGTGCCAGCGCCAGGGATGGTGGCAATCAGCCCCAGCATTTT. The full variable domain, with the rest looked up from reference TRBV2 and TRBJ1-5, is EPEVTQTPSHQVTQMGQEVILRCVPISNHLYFYWYRQILGQKVEFLVSFYNNEISEKSEIFDDQFSVERPDGSNFTLKIRSTKLEDSAMYFCASARDGGNQPQHFGDGTRLSIL.

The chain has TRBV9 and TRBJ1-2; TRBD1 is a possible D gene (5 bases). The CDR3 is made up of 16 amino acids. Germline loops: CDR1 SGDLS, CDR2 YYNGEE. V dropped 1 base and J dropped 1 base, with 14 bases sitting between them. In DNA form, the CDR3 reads TGTGCCAGCAGCGTACCCGCTGGGGGGGTTAACTATGGCTACACCTTC. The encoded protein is CASSVPAGGVNYGYTF.